Each of the 15 T cell receptor beta chains below was sequenced from the same sample in a study of cytomegalovirus exposure and HLA in healthy donors. Using immunoSEQ multiplex PCR, the repertoire was profiled, and TCRdb retains in-frame clones only, with some absent. The data hold about 100,000 clones, with 95% observed a single time. Source material: PBMCs. These receptors came from a young woman in good health and CMV-seronegative.

This clone was found once. V is TRBV9 and J is TRBJ2-7; unclear D gene. The CDR3 is 13 residues long. Germline CDR1 and CDR2: SGDLS and YYNGEE. V was cut by 3 bases and J by 4 bases, with 11 bases left in between. The CDR3 coding sequence is TGTGCCAGCAGCGGGGCCCTTGGGTACGAGCAGTACTTC. It yields the protein CASSGALGYEQYF.

The chain uses TRBV4-3 and TRBJ1-2; 7 bases are a match to TRBD1. The CDR3 consists of 16 residues. The trim removed 1 base at V and 7 bases at J, leaving 12 bases unmatched. Per the germline V gene, CDR1 is LGHNA and CDR2 is YSLEER. In nucleotides, the CDR3 is TGCGCCAGCAGCCAAGCCCCCGGGACAGTCCCCTTTGGCTACACCTTC. Translating it yields CASSQAPGTVPFGYTF.

The genes are TRBV5-4 and TRBJ2-7, with D hard to call. Trimming removed 4 bases at V and 6 bases at J, with 14 bases between. The CDR3 is 13 amino acids. Germline V gene data show CDR1 as SGHNT and CDR2 as YYREEE (reference sequence). The CDR3 sequence is CASSPLGRREQYF. The CDR3 bases are TGTGCCAGCAGCCCCCTAGGAAGGCGCGAGCAGTACTTC.

The V gene is TRBV7-9, the J gene TRBJ2-7; 14 bases line up with TRBD2. Losses at the gene ends were 5 bases for V and 4 bases for J; bases not matched to a gene: 7. The germline CDR1 and CDR2 sequences are SEHNR and FQNEAQ (reference sequence). CDR3 size: 16 residues. The CDR3 sequence: CASSTRTSGGRYEQYF. The DNA of the CDR3 is TGTGCCAGCAGCACTCGGACTAGCGGGGGGAGGTACGAGCAGTACTTC.

This clone was recorded a few times. This chain uses TRBV6-5 with TRBJ2-7; weak D call: TRBD1 (6 bases). This CDR3 spans 12 amino acids. Germline CDR1 MNHEY, CDR2 SVGAGI. V lost 5 bases and J lost 6, with 11 bases in between. The CDR3 reads CASSPNRVEQYF. DNA for the CDR3: TGTGCCAGCAGTCCCAACAGGGTCGAGCAGTACTTC.

This chain links TRBV5-4 with TRBJ2-3; D possibly corresponds to TRBD1 (5 bases). Trimming removed 4 bases at V and 3 bases at J, with 18 bases between. The CDR3 loop spans 16 amino acids. CDR1 and CDR2 from the germline V gene are SGHNT and YYREEE (reference sequence). CDR3: CASSPRETVTTDTQYF. CDR3 bases: TGTGCCAGCAGCCCCCGAGAGACAGTAACTACAGATACGCAGTATTTT.

The chain joins TRBV5-1 to TRBJ2-7, with 7 bases matching TRBD1. The trim removed 8 bases at V and 7 bases at J, leaving 18 bases unmatched. Germline V lookup: CDR1 SGHRS, CDR2 YFSETQ. CDR3 length: 15 amino acids. CDR3 region: CASQVGEGASGEQYF. The CDR3 DNA reads as TGCGCCAGTCAAGTCGGAGAGGGGGCGTCTGGGGAGCAGTACTTC.

The genes are TRBV6-5 and TRBJ2-3; the match to TRBD2 covers 8 bases. Unmatched junction bases numbered 6, after V lost 2 bases and J lost 2 bases. Germline loops: CDR1 MNHEY, CDR2 SVGAGI. This CDR3 spans 16 amino acids. The DNA for the CDR3 is TGTGCCAGCAGTTACCAACTAGCGGTTAACACAGATACGCAGTATTTT. Its translation is CASSYQLAVNTDTQYF.

This clone was observed a single time. The CDR3 is CASTLAAGNQPQHF. CDR3 DNA sequence: TGTGCCAGCACCTTAGCGGCGGGGAATCAGCCCCAGCATTTT. The V and J genes are TRBV28 and TRBJ1-5; D unclear. This CDR3 spans 14 amino acids. Germline V gene data show CDR1 as MDHEN and CDR2 as SYDVKM. Trimming removed 7 bases at V and 4 bases at J, with 14 bases between.

This chain joins TRBV11-2 and TRBJ2-7; 10 nucleotides match TRBD1. The trim removed 4 bases at V and 3 bases at J, leaving 6 bases unmatched. Germline CDR1 reads SGHAT; CDR2 reads FQNNGV. The CDR3 is 15 residues long. The CDR3 is CASSSSDRGDYEQYF. DNA of the CDR3: TGTGCCAGCAGCTCCTCGGACAGGGGGGACTACGAGCAGTACTTC.

Note on this clone: Germline and junction disagree at one end, which may indicate a read error. This sequence joins TRBV5-4 and TRBJ1-1; tentatively, D is TRBD1 (6 bases). From germline, CDR1 is SGHNT and CDR2 YYREEE (reference sequence). The CDR3 has 14 residues. The DNA of the CDR3 is TGTGCCAGCAGCCCGACCGGGACACCGCCTGCTTTGGGATTT. Translation: CASSPTGTPPALGF.

This chain uses TRBV28 with TRBJ1-2; 8 positions match TRBD1. The J segment lost 6 bases and the V segment lost 8 bases, leaving 14 bases of the junction unmatched. The germline CDR1 and CDR2 sequences are MDHEN and SYDVKM. This CDR3 comprises 15 residues. CDR3 protein: CASGYLGQASDGYTF. In nucleotides, the CDR3 is TGTGCCAGCGGCTATTTGGGACAGGCATCTGATGGCTACACCTTC.

The CDR3 spells CASSPPGTGNEQFF. CDR3 DNA sequence: TGTGCCAGCTCACCTCCCGGGACAGGGAATGAGCAGTTCTTC. This chain uses TRBV18 with TRBJ2-1, with 9 bases matching TRBD1. V gave up 3 bases and J gave up 7 bases; unmatched junction bases: 4. The CDR3 extends over 14 amino acids. CDR1 and CDR2 (germline): KGHSH, LQKENI.

V and J are TRBV7-3 and TRBJ2-3; TRBD2 is a possible D gene (7 bases). This CDR3 region has 17 residues. Germline-derived CDR1 and CDR2 are SGHTA and FQGTGA. V was pared by 4 bases and J by 2 bases, with 19 bases between. In nucleotides, the CDR3 is TGTGCCAGCAGCTCGAGGGGGGGAGCGGGACTCACAGATACGCAGTATTTT. Residues: CASSSRGGAGLTDTQYF.

V gene TRBV28 combines with J gene TRBJ1-1; D gene uncertain. Trimming took off 6 bases at V and 4 bases at J, with 15 bases between the two ends. This CDR3 has 14 residues. Germline assignment: CDR1 MDHEN and CDR2 SYDVKM. In DNA form, the CDR3 reads TGTGCCAGCAGCCCAGGTGCCCGTTCCACTGAAGCTTTCTTT. This codes for CASSPGARSTEAFF.